This is a list of T cell receptor beta chains from one sample in a study of blood T cell repertoires in COVID-19. Assay: immunoSEQ multiplex PCR; the TCRdb copy retains only in-frame clones and omits some. Of about 170,000 clones listed, more than 65% are singletons. Specimen: peripheral blood. The receptors were sampled from a man in his 70s with active or convalescent COVID-19. The CDR3 runs from the conserved cysteine through the conserved F or W. D genes are given only for firm matches.

v_call d_call cdr3_aa
TRBV6-6 TRBD2 CASSWTSGRSYEQYF
TRBV19 NA CASSAGKFQPQHF
TRBV7-7 NA CASSLDRQETQYF
TRBV30 NA CAWSGQKFEPQHF
TRBV11-2 NA CASSQTGRRHEQYF
TRBV19 NA CASSRKQDGRNTIYF
TRBV5-1 NA CASRPGLVWETQYF
TRBV27 TRBD1 CASSATGGTTNEKLFF
TRBV19 TRBD1 CASSRGQGTSYEQYF
TRBV27 NA CASSNPSRDTQYF
TRBV5-1 NA CASSDGYEGTEAFF
TRBV27 TRBD1 CASSSSTGLNTEAFF
TRBV27 NA CASSLGWGRGNTEAFF
TRBV6-1 TRBD1 CASSASTGGNTEAFF
TRBV28 TRBD1 CASSPGTEPYEQYF
TRBV7-8 NA CASSLRRQVSYEQYF
TRBV5-6 TRBD1 CASSSPRQGSTEAFF
TRBV12-3/TRBV12-4 NA CASSFVSGETQYF
TRBV6-1 NA CASSDGPNYGYTF
TRBV5-1 NA CASSLEAPNTEAFF
TRBV3-1/TRBV3-2 NA CASSPRGADTGELFF
TRBV6-2/TRBV6-3 NA CASSTWRGTDTQYF
TRBV25-1 NA CASSERQPADTQYF
TRBV6-5 NA CASSSRPQPYNEQFF
TRBV18 NA CASSPTTGKGSEQYF
TRBV28 NA CASSLQVTEAFF
TRBV9 TRBD1 CASSVGTGPDNEQFF
TRBV12-3/TRBV12-4 TRBD1 CASSLTGGEQYF
TRBV11-2 NA CASSQADSRSYEQYF
TRBV2 NA CASSERTVGGVGSGNTIYF
TRBV30 TRBD1 CAWTTDRGDYTF
TRBV6-5 TRBD2 CASSYGRGGPHNEQFF
TRBV7-9 NA CASTKNGERWETQYF
TRBV6-6 NA CASSYSRRWEEQYF
TRBV7-8 NA CASSFGGAGGSSYEQYF
TRBV7-9 TRBD1 CASSLRTGGIAFF
TRBV5-1 NA CASSLNGGGNQPQHF
TRBV5-4 TRBD1 CASSPDWTGVWGTEAFF
TRBV5-1 NA CASSKTVGGSYNEQFF
TRBV28 TRBD2 CASRPGTSLAEQYF
TRBV6-5 NA CASSPGLSTEAFF
TRBV27 NA CASSLVQGRNEQFF
TRBV30 TRBD1 CAWSVGTDEKLFF
TRBV9 TRBD1 CASSSTGGATEAFF
TRBV28 NA CASSMGSGGPNQPQHF
TRBV18 TRBD2 CASSPPGGGRETQYF
TRBV7-2 NA CASSFNRGTEAFF
TRBV10-2 TRBD1 CASRGDRTWSRAFF
TRBV28 TRBD1 CASTPPGRGLNGYTF
TRBV7-9 TRBD2 CASSLGRGGASLNYEQYF
TRBV18 NA CASSQTVNQPQHF
TRBV27 TRBD1 CASSLLARGSEQYF
TRBV27 NA CASSLRAGQATRNGYTF
TRBV15 NA CATSRDGVNTEAFF